This TCR beta chain derives from a study of monozygotic twins with inflammatory bowel disease. The study, taken as a whole, reports: T cell subtypes were not distinguishable in this analysis. IBD patients showed reduced TCRbeta diversity (inverse Simpson) versus healthy co-twins.

Each UMI, carrying a 6-nucleotide sample barcode, came from template switching. TCRdb re-called the 5' RACE reads; one entry per CDR3 protein, DNA not given. The table for this sample gives fewer than 350,000 distinct CDR3 sequences. Worth noting for this clonotype: Its antigen remains unknown.

This CDR3 spans 16 amino acids. Germline V gene lookup returns CDR1 SGHRS and CDR2 YFSETQ. This chain links TRBV5-1 with TRBJ1-4. The specimen sequenced was blood. This sequence was found in a human donor with ulcerative colitis or Crohn's disease, or a healthy co-twin of an affected twin (not recorded which). Here the CDR3 reads CASSPSGTATNEKLFF. The full variable domain, rest sourced from reference TRBV5-1 and TRBJ1-4, is KAGVTQTPRYLIKTRGQQVTLSCSPISGHRSVSWYQQTPGQGLQFLFEYFSETQRNKGNFPGRFSGRQFSNSRSEMNVSTLELGDSALYLCASSPSGTATNEKLFFGSGTQLSVL.